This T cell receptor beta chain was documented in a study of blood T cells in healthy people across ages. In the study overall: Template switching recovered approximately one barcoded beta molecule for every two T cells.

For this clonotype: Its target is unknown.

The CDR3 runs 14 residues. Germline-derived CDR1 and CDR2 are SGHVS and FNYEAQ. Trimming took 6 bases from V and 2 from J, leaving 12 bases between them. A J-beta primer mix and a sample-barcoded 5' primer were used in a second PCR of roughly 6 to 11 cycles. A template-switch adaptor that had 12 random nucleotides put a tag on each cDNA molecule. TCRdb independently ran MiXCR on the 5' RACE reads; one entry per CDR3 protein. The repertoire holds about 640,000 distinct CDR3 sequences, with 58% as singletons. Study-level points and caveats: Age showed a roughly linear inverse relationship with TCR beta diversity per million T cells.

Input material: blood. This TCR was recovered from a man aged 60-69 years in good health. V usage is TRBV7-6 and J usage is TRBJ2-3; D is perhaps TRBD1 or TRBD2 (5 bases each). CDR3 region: CASRRDLFTDTQYF. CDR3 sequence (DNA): TGTGCCAGCAGAAGGGACCTATTCACAGATACGCAGTATTTT. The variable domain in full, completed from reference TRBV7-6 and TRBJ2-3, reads GAGVSQSPRYKVTKRGQDVALRCDPISGHVSLYWYRQALGQGPEFLTYFNYEAQQDKSGLPNDRFSAERPEGSISTLTIQRTEQRDSAMYRCASRRDLFTDTQYFGPGTRLTVL.